The clone carrying this T cell receptor beta chain showed up just a few times. The target antigen is unknown. This sample was taken from a study of T-cell memory formation after mild COVID-19. Background on the study: TCR clusters mostly belonged to single donors. Study-wide findings and caveats: Memory from before infection featured some responding clones, which suggests cross-reactive memory joined. Clones from the second wave (peaking day 37) had unconfirmed SARS-CoV-2 specificity. Clones contracting day 15 to 85 were balanced CD4/CD8; later expanders leaned CD4+.

TCRdb passed the 5' RACE reads through MiXCR, listing each CDR3 protein once. The data hold 470,000 or so distinct CDR3 sequences, with roughly 17% observed a single time. The V gene end was trimmed by 5 bases and the J gene end by 3 bases; junction bases not matched to a gene: 8. The CDR3 extends over 15 amino acids. Germline CDR1 SGHNT, CDR2 YENEEA. The chain joins TRBV11-3 to TRBJ1-1; TRBD1 matches at 8 bases. The source of this sequence is a man between 18 and 29 years old who had mild COVID-19 (a few samples of this study predate the infection). Cell type and time point are not known. The sample was PBMCs or a T cell subset sorted from them (not recorded which). This CDR3 reads CASSRSGGAHTEAFF. In nucleotides, the CDR3 is TGTGCCAGCAGCCGTTCAGGGGGCGCTCACACTGAAGCTTTCTTT.